Reported below is one TCR beta chain. The CDR3 loop spans 15 amino acids. V shed 5 bases and J 8 bases; nucleotides not matched to a gene: 10. Germline V CDR1 and CDR2: LNHDA, SQIVND (reference sequence). These data originate in a study of blood T cell repertoires in COVID-19. Across the study: The samples span acute and convalescent COVID-19 from the United States, Italy and Spain.

Per the original methods: Estimation of nucleated cell counts relied on the amplification of reference gene primers. This table comes from immunoSEQ multiplex PCR, and its TCRdb copy is limited to in-frame clones, with some not included. V and J calls and clone size follow that table, whereas D and trimming were derived from the DNA. The repertoire holds approximately 85,000 clones, with roughly nine tenths as singletons. The chain has TRBV19 and TRBJ2-4; 9 bases are a match to TRBD1. Sequencing was carried out using peripheral blood. The clonotype originates from a man in his forties or fifties with acute or convalescent COVID-19. CDR3 in amino acids: CASSLLRQGGDIQYF. The DNA for the CDR3 is TGTGCCAGTAGTCTACTCCGACAGGGGGGAGACATTCAGTACTTC.